The present T cell receptor beta chain was sequenced within a study of cytomegalovirus exposure and HLA in healthy donors. On the study more broadly: Researchers previously reported finding about 110 million unique TCR beta sequences from approximately 200 million T cells.

Whole-study findings and limits: The HLA-A and HLA-B alleles of most subjects were reportedly predicted accurately from TCR beta sequences. A link between a missense DCLRE1C variant and TCR beta V- and J-gene trimming emerged from a later analysis.

With 60 Vbeta and 13 Jbeta primers, the PCR was carried out. The assay was immunoSEQ multiplex PCR, and TCRdb's table has in-frame clones only and misses some. The table records over 90,000 clones, approximately 85% of them present only once. CDR1 SEHNR and CDR2 FQNEAQ come from the germline V gene (reference sequence). The CDR3 has 15 amino acids. The V end lost 0 bases, the J end lost 0 bases, and 8 bases lay between the germline ends. A note on this clone: Its antigen remains unknown.

The V and J genes are TRBV7-9 and TRBJ2-5; D not certain. The source is a man aged 40-49 years in good health and CMV-seropositive. Sequences were obtained from PBMCs. CDR3 sequence (DNA): TGTGCCAGCAGCTTAGCCGGAGTCCACCAAGAGACCCAGTACTTC. Encoded protein: CASSLAGVHQETQYF.